This T cell receptor beta chain came from a study of T cells in Graves' hyperthyroidism and ophthalmopathy. Whole-study findings and limits: Most expanded thyroid clonotypes above 0.001 recurred in blood. A median about 6 months before onset, the model predicted ophthalmopathy.

A lack of ophthalmopathy progression within 18 months defined stable Graves' hyperthyroidism. The investigators amplified TCR beta CDR3 regions from RNA transcripts. The HTBI set primed first-round TCR CDR3 RT-PCR. Each CDR3 protein is one row after TCRdb ran MiXCR on the multiplex PCR reads. The repertoire holds under 400,000 distinct CDR3 sequences, with about 13% as singletons. V lost 6 bases to trimming and J lost 2 bases, with 16 bases between them. The CDR3 loop spans 15 amino acids. This clonotype was seen at least ten times. The antigen remains unidentified. Sample: blood. This chain links TRBV12-3 or TRBV12-4 with TRBJ2-5; perhaps D is TRBD1 or TRBD2 (6 bases each). The TCR comes from a woman under 30 with Graves' hyperthyroidism. The CDR3 protein is CASSPAQGLQETQYF. CDR3 nucleotide sequence: TGTGCCAGCAGCCCCGCACAGGGACTGCAAGAGACCCAGTACTTC.